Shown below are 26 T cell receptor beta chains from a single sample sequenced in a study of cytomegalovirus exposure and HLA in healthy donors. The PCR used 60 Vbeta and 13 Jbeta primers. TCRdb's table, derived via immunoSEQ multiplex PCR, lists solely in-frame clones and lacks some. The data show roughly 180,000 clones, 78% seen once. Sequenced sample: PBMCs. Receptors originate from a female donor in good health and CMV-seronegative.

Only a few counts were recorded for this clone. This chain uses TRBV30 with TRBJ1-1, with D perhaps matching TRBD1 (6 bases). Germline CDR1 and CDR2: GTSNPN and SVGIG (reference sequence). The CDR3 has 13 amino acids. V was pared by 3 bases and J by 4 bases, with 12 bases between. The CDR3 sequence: CAWRAQGLTEAFF. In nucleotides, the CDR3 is TGTGCCTGGAGGGCACAGGGTCTCACTGAAGCTTTCTTT.

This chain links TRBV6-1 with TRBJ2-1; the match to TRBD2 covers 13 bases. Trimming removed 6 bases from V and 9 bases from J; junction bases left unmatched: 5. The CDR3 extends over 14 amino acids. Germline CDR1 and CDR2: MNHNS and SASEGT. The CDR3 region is CASSQRLAGGEQFF. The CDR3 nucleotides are TGTGCCAGCAGCCAACGACTAGCGGGGGGTGAGCAGTTCTTC.

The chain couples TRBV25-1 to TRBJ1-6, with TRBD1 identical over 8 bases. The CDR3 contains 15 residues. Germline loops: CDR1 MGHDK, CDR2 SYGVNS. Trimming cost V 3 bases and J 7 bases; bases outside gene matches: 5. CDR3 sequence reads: CASSEWTGPNSPLHF. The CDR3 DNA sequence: TGTGCCAGCAGTGAGTGGACAGGGCCGAATTCACCCCTCCACTTT.

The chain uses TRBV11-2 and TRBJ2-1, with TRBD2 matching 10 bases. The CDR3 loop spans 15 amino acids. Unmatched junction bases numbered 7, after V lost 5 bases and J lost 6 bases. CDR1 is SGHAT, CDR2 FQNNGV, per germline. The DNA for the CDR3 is TGTGCCAGCAGCCCAGCGGGGGGGCCCGTCAATGAGCAGTTCTTC. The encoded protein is CASSPAGGPVNEQFF.

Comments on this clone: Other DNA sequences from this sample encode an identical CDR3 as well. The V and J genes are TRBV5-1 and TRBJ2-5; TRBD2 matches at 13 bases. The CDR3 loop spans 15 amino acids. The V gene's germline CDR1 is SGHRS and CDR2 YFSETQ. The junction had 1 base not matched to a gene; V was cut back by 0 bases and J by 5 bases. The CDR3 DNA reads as TGCGCCAGCAGCTTGGGACTAGCGGGAGGCGAGACCCAGTACTTC. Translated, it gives CASSLGLAGGETQYF. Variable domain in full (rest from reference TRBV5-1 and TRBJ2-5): KAGVTQTPRYLIKTRGQQVTLSCSPISGHRSVSWYQQTPGQGLQFLFEYFSETQRNKGNFPGRFSGRQFSNSRSEMNVSTLELGDSALYLCASSLGLAGGETQYFGPGTRLLVL.

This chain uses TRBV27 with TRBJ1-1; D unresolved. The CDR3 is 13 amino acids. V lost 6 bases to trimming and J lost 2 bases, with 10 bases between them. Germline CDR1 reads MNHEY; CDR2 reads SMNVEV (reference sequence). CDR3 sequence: CASRVGGNTEAFF. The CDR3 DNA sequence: TGTGCCAGCAGGGTGGGAGGCAACACTGAAGCTTTCTTT.

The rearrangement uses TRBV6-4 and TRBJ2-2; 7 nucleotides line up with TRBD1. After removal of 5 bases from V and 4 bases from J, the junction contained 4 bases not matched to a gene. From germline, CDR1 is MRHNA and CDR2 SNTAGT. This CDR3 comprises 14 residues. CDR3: CASSRAGGTGELFF. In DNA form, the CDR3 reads TGTGCCAGCAGTAGGGCAGGGGGCACCGGGGAGCTGTTTTTT.

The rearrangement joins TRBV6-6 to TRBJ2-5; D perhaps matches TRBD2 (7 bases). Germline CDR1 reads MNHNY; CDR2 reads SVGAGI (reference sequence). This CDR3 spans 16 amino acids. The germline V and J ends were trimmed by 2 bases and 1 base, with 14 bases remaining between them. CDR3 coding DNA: TGTGCCAGCAGTTACCCGAAGGGGGGGGGCCAAGAGACCCAGTACTTC. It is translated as CASSYPKGGGQETQYF.

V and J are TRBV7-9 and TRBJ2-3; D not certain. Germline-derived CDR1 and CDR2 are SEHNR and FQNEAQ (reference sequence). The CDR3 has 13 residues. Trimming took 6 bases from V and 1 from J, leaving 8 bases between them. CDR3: CASRVSGTDTQYF. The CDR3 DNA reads TGTGCCAGCAGGGTCTCGGGCACAGATACGCAGTATTTT.

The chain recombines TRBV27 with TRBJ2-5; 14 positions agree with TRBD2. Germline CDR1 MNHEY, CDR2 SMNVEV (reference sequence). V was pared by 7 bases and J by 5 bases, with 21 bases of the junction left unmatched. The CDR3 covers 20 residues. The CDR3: CASKRRTSGGSSLAFETQYF. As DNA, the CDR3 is TGTGCCAGCAAACGAAGGACTAGCGGGGGGTCATCCCTCGCGTTCGAGACCCAGTACTTC.

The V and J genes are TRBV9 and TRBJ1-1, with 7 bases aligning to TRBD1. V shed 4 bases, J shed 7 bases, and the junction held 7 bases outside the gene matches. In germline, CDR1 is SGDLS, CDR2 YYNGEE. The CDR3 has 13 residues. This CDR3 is CASSPHRTGEAFF. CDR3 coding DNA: TGTGCCAGCAGCCCCCACCGGACAGGTGAAGCTTTCTTT.

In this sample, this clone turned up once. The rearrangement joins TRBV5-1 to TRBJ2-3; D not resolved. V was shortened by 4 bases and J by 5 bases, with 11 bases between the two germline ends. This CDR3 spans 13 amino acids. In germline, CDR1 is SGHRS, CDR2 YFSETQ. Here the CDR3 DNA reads TGCGCCAGCAGCCCATCACAGCAAGATACGCAGTATTTT. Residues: CASSPSQQDTQYF.

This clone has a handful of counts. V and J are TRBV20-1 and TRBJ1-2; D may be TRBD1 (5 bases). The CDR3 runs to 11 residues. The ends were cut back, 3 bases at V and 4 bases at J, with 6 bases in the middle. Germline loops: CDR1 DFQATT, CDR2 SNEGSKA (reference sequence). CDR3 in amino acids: CSASDSYGYTF. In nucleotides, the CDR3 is TGCAGTGCTAGCGACAGCTATGGCTACACCTTC.

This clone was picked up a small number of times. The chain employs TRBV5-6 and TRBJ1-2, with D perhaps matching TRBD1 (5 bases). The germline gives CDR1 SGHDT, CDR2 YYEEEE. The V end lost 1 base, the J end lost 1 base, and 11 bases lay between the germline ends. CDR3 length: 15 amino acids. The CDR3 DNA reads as TGTGCCAGCAGCTTGAGGTTCAGGGTTAACTATGGCTACACCTTC. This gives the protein CASSLRFRVNYGYTF.

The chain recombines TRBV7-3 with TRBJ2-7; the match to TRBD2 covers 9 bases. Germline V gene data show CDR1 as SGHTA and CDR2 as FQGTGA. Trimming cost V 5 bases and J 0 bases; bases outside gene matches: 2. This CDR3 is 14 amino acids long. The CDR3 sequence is CASSQAGGSYEQYF. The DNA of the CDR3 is TGTGCCAGCAGCCAAGCGGGGGGCTCCTACGAGCAGTACTTC.

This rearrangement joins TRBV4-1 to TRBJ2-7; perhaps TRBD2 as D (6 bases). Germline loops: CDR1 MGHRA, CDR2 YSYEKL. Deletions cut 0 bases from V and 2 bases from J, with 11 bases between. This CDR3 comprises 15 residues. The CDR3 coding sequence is TGCGCCAGCAGCCAAGAACCTAGCGCGACCTACGAGCAGTACTTC. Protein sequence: CASSQEPSATYEQYF.

CDR3 in amino acids: CASSSVDSLVYEQYF. DNA for the CDR3: TGTGCCAGCAGTTCCGTGGACAGCCTTGTCTACGAGCAGTACTTC. The V call is TRBV6-6, the J call TRBJ2-5; D perhaps matches TRBD1 (6 bases). The J call may be faulty, since TRBJ2-7 better matches the DNA end. Per the germline V gene, CDR1 is MNHNY and CDR2 is SVGAGI (reference sequence). The CDR3 consists of 15 residues.

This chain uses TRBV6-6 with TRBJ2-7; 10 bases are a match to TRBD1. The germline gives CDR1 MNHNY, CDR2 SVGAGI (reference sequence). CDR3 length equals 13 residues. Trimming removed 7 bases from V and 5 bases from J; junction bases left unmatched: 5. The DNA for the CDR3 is TGTGCCAGCACCGGGACAGGGGTCGACGAGCAGTACTTC. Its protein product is CASTGTGVDEQYF.

The CDR3 spells CASSLVGVNTGELFF. CDR3 DNA sequence: TGTGCCAGCAGCTTAGTAGGGGTAAACACCGGGGAGCTGTTTTTT. The chain carries TRBV5-6 and TRBJ2-2, with a tentative D call TRBD1 (5 bases). From germline, CDR1 is SGHDT and CDR2 YYEEEE. The CDR3 has 15 residues. V lost 2 bases, J lost 2 bases, and 10 bases lay in between.

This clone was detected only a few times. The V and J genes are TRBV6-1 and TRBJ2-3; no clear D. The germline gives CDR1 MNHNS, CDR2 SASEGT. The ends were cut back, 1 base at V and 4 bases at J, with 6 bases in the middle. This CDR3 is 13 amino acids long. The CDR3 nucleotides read TGTGCCAGCAGTGAAGGACGGGCAGATACGCAGTATTTT. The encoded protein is CASSEGRADTQYF.

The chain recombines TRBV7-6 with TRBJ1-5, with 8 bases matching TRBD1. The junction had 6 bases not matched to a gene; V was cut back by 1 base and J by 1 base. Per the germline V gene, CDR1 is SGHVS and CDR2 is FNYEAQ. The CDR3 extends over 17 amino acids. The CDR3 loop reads CASSLGAGTGSNQPQHF. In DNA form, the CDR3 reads TGTGCCAGCAGCTTAGGGGCCGGGACAGGCAGCAATCAGCCCCAGCATTTT. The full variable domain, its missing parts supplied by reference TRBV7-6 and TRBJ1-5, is GAGVSQSPRYKVTKRGQDVALRCDPISGHVSLYWYRQALGQGPEFLTYFNYEAQQDKSGLPNDRFSAERPEGSISTLTIQRTEQRDSAMYRCASSLGAGTGSNQPQHFGDGTRLSIL.

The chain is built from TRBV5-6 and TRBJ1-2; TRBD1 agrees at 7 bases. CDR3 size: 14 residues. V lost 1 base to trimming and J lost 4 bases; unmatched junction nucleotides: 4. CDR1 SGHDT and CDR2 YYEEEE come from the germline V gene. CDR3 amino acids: CASSLRQGIYGYTF. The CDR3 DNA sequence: TGTGCCAGCAGCTTGAGACAGGGTATCTATGGCTACACCTTC.

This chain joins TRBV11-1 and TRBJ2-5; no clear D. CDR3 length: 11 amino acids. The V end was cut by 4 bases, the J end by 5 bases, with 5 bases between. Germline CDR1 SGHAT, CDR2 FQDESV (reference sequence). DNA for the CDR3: TGTGCCAGCAGCTCTCGTGAGACCCAGTACTTC. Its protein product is CASSSRETQYF.

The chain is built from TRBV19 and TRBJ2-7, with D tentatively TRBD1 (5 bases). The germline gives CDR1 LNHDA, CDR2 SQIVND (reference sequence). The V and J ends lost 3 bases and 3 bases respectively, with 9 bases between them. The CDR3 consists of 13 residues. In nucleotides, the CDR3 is TGTGCCAGTAGTATGGGGCAGCACTACGAGCAGTACTTC. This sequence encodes CASSMGQHYEQYF.

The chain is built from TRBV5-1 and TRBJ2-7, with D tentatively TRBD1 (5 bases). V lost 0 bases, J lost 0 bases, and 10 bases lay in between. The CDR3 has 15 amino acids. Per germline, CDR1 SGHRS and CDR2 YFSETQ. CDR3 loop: CASSLGQSNSYEQYF. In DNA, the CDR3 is TGCGCCAGCAGCTTGGGACAGAGTAACTCCTACGAGCAGTACTTC.

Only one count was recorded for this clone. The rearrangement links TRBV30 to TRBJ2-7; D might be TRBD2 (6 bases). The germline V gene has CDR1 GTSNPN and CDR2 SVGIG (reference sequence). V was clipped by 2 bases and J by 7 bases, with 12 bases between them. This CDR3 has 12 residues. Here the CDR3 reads CAWSPGVGEQYF. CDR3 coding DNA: TGTGCCTGGAGTCCGGGGGTGGGGGAGCAGTACTTC.